The entry below describes one T cell receptor beta chain. This clonotype has only one observation. Its specific antigen is unknown. The sample holds no much larger clone one base away, and base qualities are not on file. One read offers little support. Expansion of CD8+CD57+ cells had been shown by flow cytometry in the patients chosen for sequencing. Every patient had a diagnosis of severe acquired aplastic anemia based on International Study of Aplastic Anemia and Agranulocytosis and Camitta criteria. Patients had received no therapy at the time of blood sampling. In this study, sorted CD4+ and CD8+ T cells from the blood of healthy subjects and of severe aplastic anemia patients had their TCR repertoires deep-sequenced. Patients were enrolled in the USA under clinicaltrials.gov protocols 00001620, 01623167, 00001397, 00071045, 00081523 and 00961064. Ficoll-Paque density gradient centrifugation was used to isolate peripheral blood mononuclear cells. Before DNA was extracted, CD4+ and CD8+ T cells were sorted using either FACS or magnetic beads.

Genomic DNA served as template for TCR beta VDJ combination and CDR3 sequence profiling. An Illumina HiSeq 2000 was the platform used for TCR repertoire sequencing. For the original study's pipeline: Repertoire assessment relied on Simpson's diversity index, CDR3 size and DJ length profiles, and TRBV/TRBJ rearrangement plots. The most abundant DNA sequence in the deep sequencing data was defined as the immunodominant clone. CDR3 amino acid sequences were checked for sharing across subjects and were also compared against the VDJdb database and published repertoires. TCRdb applied fastp at Q25 and MiXCR to the public reads, then kept only in-frame beta chains. Rows with one shared CDR3 protein collapse into an entry with the most common genes and DNA. What appears here as the V and J calls and clone size reflects TCRdb's work, not the paper's. The sample yields about 200,000 distinct CDR3 sequences; 50% to 70% were counted once. Of the sample, about 60% is held by the ten largest clones.

This record belongs to a study of CD8+CD57+ T cells in acquired aplastic anemia (dated by TCRdb to the late 2010s). A note on the overall study: On average, sorted CD4+ and CD8+ cells yielded around 3.4 ug of extracted DNA, with a range of about 0.17 to 27.4 ug. A CD8+CD57+ expansion meant a frequency higher than the mean frequency seen in healthy subjects.

Here is what the overall study found, with its caveats: Around 31 CD8+ CDR3 sequences were shared between patients and controls but appeared highly expressed in patients and within their immunodominant clones. Patients and healthy controls showed no significant difference in CD8+ Simpson's diversity (P=0.060).

V lost 5 bases and J lost 6 bases; the stretch between them is 17 bases long. Sequences SGHVS (CDR1) and FNYEAQ (CDR2) are obtained from the germline V gene. The CDR3 runs 15 amino acids, cysteine and phenylalanine included. Of all the DNA, just the CDR3 is kept, 45 bases in frame from base 1. The sequence derives from a human donor with aplastic anemia. Sequences were obtained from sorted CD4+, CD8+, or CD8+CD57+ T cells (not recorded which) from PBMCs. In this chain, TRBV7-6 is recombined with TRBJ2-1; the D gene cannot be resolved beyond TRBD1 or TRBD2, each matching 5 bases. The DNA is as follows: TGTGCCAGCAGCCTCCGGGACCCAGAGGGCAATGAGCAGTTCTTC. Its coded protein is CASSLRDPEGNEQFF.